Listed below are T cell receptor beta chains from one sample, sequenced in a study of T cells in Graves' hyperthyroidism and ophthalmopathy. TCRdb reprocessed the multiplex PCR reads via MiXCR and lists one record per CDR3 protein. The sample lists fewer than 400,000 distinct CDR3 sequences; approximately 16% were seen once. Sequenced sample: blood. The receptors come from a young man with Graves' hyperthyroidism. Both conserved end residues are part of each CDR3. D genes are given only for firm matches. Clone size is shown for a subset of rows, as once, few, many or a class of expanded clone.

V	J	D	size	DNA	CDR3
TRBV20-1	TRBJ1-1	-	-	TGCAGTGCTAGAACTTCCAGGGTCGACACTGAAGCTTTCTTT	CSARTSRVDTEAFF
TRBV4-1	TRBJ2-7	TRBD1	-	TGCGCCAGCAGCCAAGGTCAGGCAGGGGGCTTGAGGGAGCAGTACTTC	CASSQGQAGGLREQYF
TRBV12-3/TRBV12-4	TRBJ1-1	-	many	TGTGCCAGCAGTTTAGGGGGACGGAACACTGAAGCTTTCTTT	CASSLGGRNTEAFF
TRBV20-1	TRBJ2-1	-	many	TGCAGTGCTTTCCTTGGGGGGCCCGCGGAGCAGTTCTTC	CSAFLGGPAEQFF
TRBV5-1	TRBJ2-5	TRBD2	-	TGCGCCAGCAGCTCGGGACTAGCACAGACCCAGTACTTC	CASSSGLAQTQYF
TRBV12-3/TRBV12-4	TRBJ2-2	TRBD2	many	TGTGCCAGCGGGGGACTAGCCGGGGAGCTGTTTTTT	CASGGLAGELFF
TRBV12-3/TRBV12-4	TRBJ2-6	TRBD1	many	TGTGCCAGCAGCTCAAAGGCCGGGACAGGGGTTCCTGGGGCCAACGTCCTGACTTTC	CASSSKAGTGVPGANVLTF
TRBV4-2	TRBJ1-6	-	once	TGTGCCAGCAGCCAAGATAGATTGGGCCGGGTCAATTCACCCCTCCACTTT	CASSQDRLGRVNSPLHF
TRBV20-1	TRBJ2-7	-	-	TGCAGTGCTAATCCCAAGGGCACGGCGTGGGACTACGAGCAGTACTTC	CSANPKGTAWDYEQYF
TRBV18	TRBJ2-7	-	-	TGTGCCAGCTCACCGAGGGCTAGCGACTACGAGCAGTACTTC	CASSPRASDYEQYF
TRBV29-1	TRBJ1-5	-	few	TGCAGCGTTGTGACAGAACTCAATAGCAATCAGCCCCAGCATTTT	CSVVTELNSNQPQHF
TRBV5-6	TRBJ2-5	TRBD1	-	TGTGCCAGCAGCCATCGTCAGACAGGGTTTGTAAGCCAAGAGACCCAGTACTTC	CASSHRQTGFVSQETQYF
TRBV11-2	TRBJ2-2	TRBD2	many	TGTGCCAGCAGCTCCTCGGGCGGGAGCATTTCCGGGGAGCTGTTTTTT	CASSSSGGSISGELFF
TRBV9	TRBJ2-2	TRBD1	few	TGTGCCAGCGCCGGGACAGCGAACACCGGGGAGCTGTTTTTT	CASAGTANTGELFF
TRBV5-1	TRBJ2-1	-	many	TGTGCCAGCACTGGTGGGAATGAGCAGTTCTTC	CASTGGNEQFF
TRBV28	TRBJ2-5	TRBD1	many	TGTGCCAGCAGCTCCACCCCCGGGACAGGGAAACAAGAGACCCAGTACTTC	CASSSTPGTGKQETQYF
TRBV20-1	TRBJ2-1	-	few	-	CSAGGGFGNGQFF
TRBV11-2	TRBJ1-1	-	many	TGTGCCAGCAGCTTAGATATGGGAACAGGGAAATTTATGGACACTGAAGCTTTCTTT	CASSLDMGTGKFMDTEAFF
TRBV12-3/TRBV12-4	TRBJ2-3	-	many	TGTGCCAGCAGAATAGTAGCCACAGATACGCAGTATTTT	CASRIVATDTQYF
TRBV7-9	TRBJ2-2	-	-	TGTGCCAGCAGCTTAGCGCTCGGGACTCCCCAGCTGTTTTTT	CASSLALGTPQLFF
TRBV11-2	TRBJ2-4	-	many	TGTGCCAGCGAGAACGGGCACATTCAGTACTTC	CASENGHIQYF
TRBV13	TRBJ2-1	TRBD1	many	TGTGCCAGCAGCTTTACCCAAGGGGGCGTGGAGCAGTTCTTC	CASSFTQGGVEQFF
TRBV20-1	TRBJ2-7	-	few	TGCAGTGCCCCCGGGGGAGGCTACGAGCAGTACTTC	CSAPGGGYEQYF
TRBV12-3/TRBV12-4	TRBJ2-3	-	many	TGTGCCAGCAGCTATGAAGAGCGGGCAGATACGCAGTATTTT	CASSYEERADTQYF
TRBV2	TRBJ2-1	TRBD2	many	TGTGCCAGCAGATCAGGACTAGCGGGAAGCGAGCAGTTCTTC	CASRSGLAGSEQFF
TRBV20-1	TRBJ2-7	TRBD2	many	TGCAGTGGGTCTAGCGGGCCCTTTTACGAGCAGTACTTC	CSGSSGPFYEQYF
TRBV12-3/TRBV12-4	TRBJ2-7	-	few	TGTGCCAGCACGGGGGGCCTCTCCTACGAGCAGTACTTC	CASTGGLSYEQYF
TRBV15	TRBJ2-1	-	few	TGTGCCACCAGCAGCGAACTCCCCAGGAATGAGCAGTTCTTC	CATSSELPRNEQFF
TRBV18	TRBJ2-1	TRBD2	many	TGTGCCAGCTCCTCAGCGGGAGTAGAGACCCATGAGCAGTTCTTC	CASSSAGVETHEQFF
TRBV7-3	TRBJ2-1	-	many	TGTGCCAGCAGCTTAAAGTACGGGACACACAATGAGCAGTTCTTC	CASSLKYGTHNEQFF
TRBV11-2	TRBJ2-7	-	many	TGTGCCAGCAGCCCCCGTTCAGGGGATACCTACGAGCAGTACTTC	CASSPRSGDTYEQYF
TRBV6-1	TRBJ2-7	-	many	TGTGCCAGCAAAGGACCCTCCTACGAGCAGTACTTC	CASKGPSYEQYF
TRBV11-2	TRBJ2-7	-	many	TGTGCCAGCAGCTTACGAGGGGGGCCGTCGGGGGAGCAGTACTTC	CASSLRGGPSGEQYF
TRBV29-1	TRBJ1-2	-	-	TGCAGCGTTCGTGCACAGGTCTATGGCTACACCTTC	CSVRAQVYGYTF
TRBV12-3/TRBV12-4	TRBJ1-2	-	many	TGTGCCAGCAGTTTAGGAGGCGGGCAGAAAGGCTACACCTTC	CASSLGGGQKGYTF
TRBV2	TRBJ2-7	-	-	TGTGCCAGCAGTGAAGCGCATCAGGGGCCCTTCTACGAGCAGTACTTC	CASSEAHQGPFYEQYF
TRBV20-1	TRBJ2-7	TRBD1	many	TGCAGTGCCCCCATTAGGGACAGGGTTCCCTACGAGCAGTACTTC	CSAPIRDRVPYEQYF
TRBV25-1	TRBJ2-7	TRBD1	-	TGTGCCAGCAGTGAGACAGGGGACGCCTACGAGCAGTACTTC	CASSETGDAYEQYF
TRBV27	TRBJ2-3	-	-	TGTGCCAGCAGTTTAATCAGCACAGATACGCAGTATTTT	CASSLISTDTQYF
TRBV3-1	TRBJ2-7	-	many	TGTGCCAGCAGCCAAGATCGATGGGAGTGGAACGAGCAGTACTTC	CASSQDRWEWNEQYF
TRBV10-3	TRBJ2-5	-	-	TGTGCCATCAAAGAGCCAGGGGGGAGGGAGACCCAGTACTTC	CAIKEPGGRETQYF
TRBV7-3	TRBJ2-3	TRBD1	many	TGTGCCAGCAGCCCAACAGGGGGATCAGATACGCAGTATTTT	CASSPTGGSDTQYF
TRBV7-2	TRBJ1-3	-	-	TGTGCCAGCAGCCCTAGGGAAGCTGGAAACACCATATATTTT	CASSPREAGNTIYF
TRBV28	TRBJ2-3	TRBD1	many	TGTGCCAGCAGTTCTTCACAGGGGACCTCAGATACGCAGTATTTT	CASSSSQGTSDTQYF
TRBV29-1	TRBJ2-1	-	-	TGCAGCGTGGGGGGGGGCGGGAGCTATAACAATGAGCAGTTCTTC	CSVGGGGSYNNEQFF
TRBV28	TRBJ2-2	-	many	TGTGCCAGCAGTTTACTCGGGACCAGCACCGGGGAGCTGTTTTTT	CASSLLGTSTGELFF
TRBV11-1	TRBJ1-2	-	many	TGTGCCAGCAGTCCTGACGGAAACTATGGCTACACCTTC	CASSPDGNYGYTF
TRBV2	TRBJ2-3	-	many	TGTGCCAGCAGTGGAGCGAGGGTTCCCGGCGGTACGCAGTATTTT	CASSGARVPGGTQYF
TRBV11-2	TRBJ1-2	-	many	TGTGCCAGCAGCTCCCGGGACACCTATGGCTACACCTTC	CASSSRDTYGYTF
TRBV11-2	TRBJ2-1	-	many	TGTGCCAGCAGGGGGCCCCTAGGCAATGAGCAGTTCTTC	CASRGPLGNEQFF
TRBV29-1	TRBJ2-7	TRBD1	many	TGCAGCGTAAGACAGGGTTCCTACGAGCAGTACTTC	CSVRQGSYEQYF
TRBV5-1	TRBJ2-1	-	many	TGCGCCAGCAGCTTGAGGGCTATCGAGGAGCAGTTCTTC	CASSLRAIEEQFF